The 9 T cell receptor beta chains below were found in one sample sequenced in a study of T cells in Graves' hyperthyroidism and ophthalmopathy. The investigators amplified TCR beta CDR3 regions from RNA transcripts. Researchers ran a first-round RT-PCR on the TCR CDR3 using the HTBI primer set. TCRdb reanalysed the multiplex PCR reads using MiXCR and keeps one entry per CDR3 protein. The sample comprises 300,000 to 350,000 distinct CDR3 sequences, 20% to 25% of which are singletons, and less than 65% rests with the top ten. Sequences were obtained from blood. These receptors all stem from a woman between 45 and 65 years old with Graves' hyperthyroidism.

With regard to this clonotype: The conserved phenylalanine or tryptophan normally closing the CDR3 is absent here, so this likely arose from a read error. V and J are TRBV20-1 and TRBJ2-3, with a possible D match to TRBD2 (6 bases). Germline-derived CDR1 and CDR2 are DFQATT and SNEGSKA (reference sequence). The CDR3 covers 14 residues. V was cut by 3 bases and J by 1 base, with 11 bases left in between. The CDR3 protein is CSARRGHRTDTQYS. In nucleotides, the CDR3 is TGCAGTGCTAGGCGGGGCCACCGCACAGATACGCAGTATTCT.

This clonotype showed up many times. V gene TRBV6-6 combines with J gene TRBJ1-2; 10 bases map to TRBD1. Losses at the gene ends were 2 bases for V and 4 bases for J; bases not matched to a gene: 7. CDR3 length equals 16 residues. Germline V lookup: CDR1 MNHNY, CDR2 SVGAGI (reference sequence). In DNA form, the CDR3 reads TGTGCCAGCAGTTACGTCGGGACAGGGGTTGGCTATGGCTACACCTTC. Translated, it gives CASSYVGTGVGYGYTF.

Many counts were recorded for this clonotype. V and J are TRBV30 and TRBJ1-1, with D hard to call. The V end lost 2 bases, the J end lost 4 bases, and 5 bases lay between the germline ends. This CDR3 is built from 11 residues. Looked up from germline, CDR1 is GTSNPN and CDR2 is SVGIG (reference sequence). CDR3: CAWSLSTEAFF. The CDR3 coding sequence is TGTGCCTGGAGTTTGAGCACTGAAGCTTTCTTT. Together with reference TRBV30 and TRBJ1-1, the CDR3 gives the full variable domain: SQTIHQWPATLVQPVGSPLSLECTVEGTSNPNLYWYRQAAGRGLQLLFYSVGIGQISSEVPQNLSASRPQDRQFILSSKKLLLSDSGFYLCAWSLSTEAFFGQGTRLTVV.

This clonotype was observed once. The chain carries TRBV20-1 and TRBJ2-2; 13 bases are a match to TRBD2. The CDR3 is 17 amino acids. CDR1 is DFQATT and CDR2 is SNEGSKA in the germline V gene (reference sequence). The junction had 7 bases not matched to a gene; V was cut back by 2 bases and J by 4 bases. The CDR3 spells CSARPPGLAGITGELFF. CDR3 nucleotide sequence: TGCAGTGCTAGACCTCCGGGACTAGCGGGGATCACCGGGGAGCTGTTTTTT.

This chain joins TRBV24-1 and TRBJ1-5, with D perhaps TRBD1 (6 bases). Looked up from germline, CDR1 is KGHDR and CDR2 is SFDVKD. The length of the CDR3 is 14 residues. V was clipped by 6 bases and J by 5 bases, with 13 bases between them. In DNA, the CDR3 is TGTGCCACCAGTAAGGGTCCAGGGGATCAGCCCCAGCATTTT. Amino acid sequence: CATSKGPGDQPQHF.

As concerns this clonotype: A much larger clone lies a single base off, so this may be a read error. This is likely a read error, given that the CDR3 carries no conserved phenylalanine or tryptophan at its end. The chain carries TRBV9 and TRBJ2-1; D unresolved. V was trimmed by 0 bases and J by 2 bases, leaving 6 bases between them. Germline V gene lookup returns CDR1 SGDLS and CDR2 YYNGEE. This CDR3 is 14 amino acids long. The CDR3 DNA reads TGTGCCAGCAGCGTAGGTCAGACCTACAATGAGCAGTTCTCC. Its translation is CASSVGQTYNEQFS.

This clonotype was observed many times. CDR3 region: CASSLDRQILRGQYF. CDR3 sequence (DNA): TGTGCCAGCAGCTTAGATCGGCAGATACTACGAGGGCAGTACTTC. This chain uses TRBV11-2 with TRBJ2-7; no clear D gene. The germline V and J ends were trimmed by 0 bases and 9 bases, with 18 bases remaining between them. CDR1 is SGHAT and CDR2 is FQNNGV in the germline V gene. The CDR3 is 15 residues long.

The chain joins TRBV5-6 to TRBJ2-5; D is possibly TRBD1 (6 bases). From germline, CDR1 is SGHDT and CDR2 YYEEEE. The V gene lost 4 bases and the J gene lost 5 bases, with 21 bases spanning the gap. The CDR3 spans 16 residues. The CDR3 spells CASSPWTDELRETQYF. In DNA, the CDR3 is TGTGCCAGCAGCCCGTGGACAGATGAATTGAGGGAGACCCAGTACTTC.

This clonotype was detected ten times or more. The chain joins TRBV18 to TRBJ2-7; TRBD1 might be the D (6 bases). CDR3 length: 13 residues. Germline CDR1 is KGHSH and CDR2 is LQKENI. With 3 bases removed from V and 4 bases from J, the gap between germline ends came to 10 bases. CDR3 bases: TGTGCCAGCTCACCCCGACAGGCTTACGAGCAGTACTTC. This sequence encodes CASSPRQAYEQYF. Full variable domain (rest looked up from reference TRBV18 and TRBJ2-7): NAGVMQNPRHLVRRRGQEARLRCSPMKGHSHVYWYRQLPEEGLKFMVYLQKENIIDESGMPKERFSAEFPKEGPSILRIQQVVRGDSAAYFCASSPRQAYEQYFGPGTRLTVT.